The 3 T cell receptor beta chains given below trace back to one sample, sequenced in a study of OX40 agonist ivuxolimab in advanced cancers. Here immunoSEQ multiplex PCR was the method, and the copy in TCRdb shows in-frame clones only, minus some. The sample has some 41,000 clones; 85% to 90% are singletons. The starting material was CD4+ or CD8+ T cells sorted from blood, obtained in a trial of the OX40 agonist ivuxolimab. Source of these receptors: an adult with an advanced solid tumor such as melanoma, head and neck, liver or kidney cancer.

J is TRBJ2-7 and V is TRBV30, with D possibly matching TRBD2 (6 bases). CDR3 length: 13 amino acids. Germline CDR1 reads GTSNPN; CDR2 reads SVGIG (reference sequence). The V and J ends lost 0 bases and 6 bases respectively, with 12 bases between them. CDR3 sequence: CAWSVGLKAEQYF. In DNA form, the CDR3 reads TGTGCCTGGAGTGTCGGACTAAAGGCCGAGCAGTACTTC.

The chain uses TRBV16 and TRBJ2-7; 12 bases agree with TRBD2. The germline V gene has CDR1 KGHSY and CDR2 FQNENV. This CDR3 is 16 amino acids long. V dropped 4 bases and J dropped 4; count of bases not matched to a gene: 8. The CDR3 DNA reads as TGTGCCAGCAGCCCGGGGGGACTAGCGGGTAATTACGAGCAGTACTTC. Translated, it gives CASSPGGLAGNYEQYF. Combining the CDR3 with reference TRBV16 and TRBJ2-7 gives the whole variable domain GEEVAQTPKHLVRGEGQKAKLYCAPIKGHSYVFWYQQVLKNEFKFLISFQNENVFDETGMPKERFSAKCLPNSPCSLEIQATKLEDSAVYFCASSPGGLAGNYEQYFGPGTRLTVT.

This chain connects TRBV10-3 to TRBJ2-1, with 11 bases identical to TRBD2. The ends lost 5 bases at V and 6 bases at J; junction bases unmatched: 3. The CDR3 runs 14 residues. Germline values: CDR1 ENHRY, CDR2 SYGVKD. CDR3 amino acids: CAISSTSGANEQFF. CDR3 coding DNA: TGTGCCATCAGTTCGACTAGCGGGGCCAATGAGCAGTTCTTC.